This T cell receptor beta chain was found in a study of CD8 T cells in ankylosing spondylitis. The study, taken as a whole, reports: What appeared characteristic of ankylosing spondylitis blood was a TCR beta motif of 7 or 8 highly homologous variants.

MiXCR, run by TCRdb on the 5' RACE reads, gives a single entry per CDR3 protein. The sample consists of some 350,000 distinct CDR3 sequences, approximately 14% of them appearing once. About this clonotype itself: The antigen is undetermined.

Germline V gene sequence: CDR1 MNHEY, CDR2 SMNVEV (reference sequence). The CDR3 runs to 15 residues. V gave up 4 bases and J gave up 5 bases; unmatched junction bases: 8. The rearrangement joins TRBV27 to TRBJ2-3; 8 nucleotides agree with TRBD2. What was sequenced was blood, either unsorted or a sorted T cell fraction (not recorded which). The clonotype originates from a male donor with ankylosing spondylitis or in good health (not recorded which). CDR3: CASSYPGGAVDTQYF. DNA of the CDR3: TGTGCCAGCAGTTATCCGGGGGGGGCAGTAGATACGCAGTATTTT.